A single sample gave rise to the 22 T cell receptor beta chains below, sequenced in a study of blood T cell repertoires in COVID-19. TCRdb's table, derived via immunoSEQ multiplex PCR, lists solely in-frame clones and lacks some. The table has approximately 170,000 clones, about 80% seen once. The specimen was peripheral blood. The receptors come from a human donor with acute or convalescent COVID-19. The donor label of this sample is uncertain.

The V call is TRBV27, the J call TRBJ2-7, with a tentative D call TRBD2 (6 bases). Trimming cost V 7 bases and J 7 bases, with 20 bases left between them. CDR1 is MNHEY, CDR2 SMNVEV, per germline (reference sequence). There are 14 residues in the CDR3. CDR3 region: CASTSLATDGEQYF. The CDR3 DNA reads TGTGCCAGCACTTCCCTAGCGACCGATGGGGAGCAGTACTTC.

The V call is TRBV27, the J call TRBJ1-1; 8 nucleotides agree with TRBD1. This CDR3 contains 15 residues. Germline-derived CDR1 and CDR2 are MNHEY and SMNVEV (reference sequence). The V and J ends lost 3 bases and 1 base, in that order; junction bases with no gene match: 4. The CDR3 loop reads CASSLTGASNTEAFF. DNA for the CDR3: TGTGCCAGCAGTTTGACAGGGGCCTCGAACACTGAAGCTTTCTTT.

The chain joins TRBV6-6 to TRBJ1-4, with D perhaps matching TRBD1 (6 bases). The length of the CDR3 is 15 residues. V gave up 0 bases and J gave up 5 bases, with 10 bases separating them. Germline-derived CDR1 and CDR2 are MNHNY and SVGAGI (reference sequence). The CDR3, as DNA: TGTGCCAGCAGTTACTCGAACAGGGAGAATGAAAAACTGTTTTTT. Protein: CASSYSNRENEKLFF.

In this sample, this clone turned up a few times. This chain joins TRBV28 and TRBJ2-7; D possibly corresponds to TRBD1 (6 bases). The CDR3 loop spans 18 amino acids. Per the germline V gene, CDR1 is MDHEN and CDR2 is SYDVKM. V lost 3 bases to trimming and J lost 4 bases, with 25 bases between them. The chain's CDR3 is CASSFLVRPPTGWYEQYF. DNA for the CDR3: TGTGCCAGCAGTTTCCTCGTCCGTCCTCCGACAGGTTGGTACGAGCAGTACTTC.

The genes are TRBV9 and TRBJ2-5, with D possibly TRBD1 on 5 matching bases. Trimming stripped 0 bases from V and 5 bases from J, with 11 bases between. The germline gives CDR1 SGDLS, CDR2 YYNGEE. CDR3 size: 14 residues. As DNA, the CDR3 is TGTGCCAGCAGCGTAGGACAGCCGGTGGAGACCCAGTACTTC. Amino acids: CASSVGQPVETQYF. Using reference TRBV9 and TRBJ2-5 for the parts outside the CDR3, the full variable domain is DSGVTQTPKHLITATGQRVTLRCSPRSGDLSVYWYQQSLDQGLQFLIQYYNGEERAKGNILERFSAQQFPDLHSELNLSSLELGDSALYFCASSVGQPVETQYFGPGTRLLVL.

This clone was detected once. This chain joins TRBV30 and TRBJ1-1, with D perhaps TRBD1 (6 bases). Looked up from germline, CDR1 is GTSNPN and CDR2 is SVGIG (reference sequence). CDR3 length equals 14 residues. Deletions cut 2 bases from V and 6 bases from J, with 16 bases between. The CDR3 loop reads CAWSNGGPASEAFF. The CDR3 DNA reads as TGTGCCTGGAGTAACGGGGGGCCGGCCTCTGAAGCTTTCTTT.

V gene TRBV5-1 combines with J gene TRBJ1-2; TRBD1 aligns across 8 bases. J was trimmed by 4 bases and V by 9 bases; bases with no gene match: 17. The CDR3 is made up of 16 amino acids. Germline V gene lookup returns CDR1 SGHRS and CDR2 YFSETQ. The DNA for the CDR3 is TGCGCCACCGCTAGAGGGGCAGGGGGCCAAGGCTATGGCTACACCTTC. It translates to CATARGAGGQGYGYTF.

V usage is TRBV10-1 and J usage is TRBJ2-7; possible D gene TRBD2, 6 bases. Germline V gene lookup returns CDR1 WNHNN and CDR2 SYGVQD (reference sequence). The CDR3 is 14 amino acids. Trimming cost V 1 base and J 2 bases, with 9 bases left between them. CDR3 sequence (DNA): TGCGCCAGCAGTGAGTTAGCGGAGCCCTACGAGCAGTACTTC. Translated, it gives CASSELAEPYEQYF.

This clone was picked up one time. The gene calls are TRBV5-1 and TRBJ1-2; D uncertain. The CDR3 totals 15 residues. CDR1 SGHRS and CDR2 YFSETQ come from the germline V gene. V lost 2 bases and J lost 2, with 13 bases in between. CDR3 amino acids: CASSFGGGENYGYTF. The CDR3 nucleotides are TGCGCCAGCAGCTTCGGAGGCGGGGAGAACTATGGCTACACCTTC.

The chain joins TRBV19 to TRBJ1-6; TRBD1 matches at 7 bases. The CDR3 is made up of 14 amino acids. Unmatched junction bases numbered 9, after V lost 6 bases and J lost 10 bases. Looked up from germline, CDR1 is LNHDA and CDR2 is SQIVND (reference sequence). The CDR3 loop reads CASSVTGYGSPLHF. The DNA for the CDR3 is TGTGCCAGTAGCGTGACAGGGTATGGGTCACCCCTCCACTTT.

V is TRBV25-1 and J is TRBJ2-7; TRBD1 aligns across 8 bases. Trimming cost V 4 bases and J 5 bases; bases outside gene matches: 1. This CDR3 is 12 amino acids long. CDR1 is MGHDK, CDR2 SYGVNS, per germline. CDR3 region: CASSGTGNEQYF. DNA of the CDR3: TGTGCCAGCAGTGGGACAGGGAACGAGCAGTACTTC.

V and J are TRBV11-2 and TRBJ2-1, with 10 nucleotides matching TRBD2. The CDR3 is 15 residues long. With V trimmed by 3 bases and J by 10 bases, 9 bases remained unmatched. Per the germline V gene, CDR1 is SGHAT and CDR2 is FQNNGV. Here the CDR3 DNA reads TGTGCCAGCAGCTTGGTGAGCGGGGGGGCAGGGGAGCAGTTCTTC. This gives the protein CASSLVSGGAGEQFF.

The sample holds one count of this clone. The V gene is TRBV7-2, the J gene TRBJ1-1; 7 bases are shared with TRBD1. The germline V gene encodes CDR1 SGHTA and CDR2 FQGNSA. CDR3 length equals 14 residues. J was trimmed by 8 bases and V by 4 bases; bases with no gene match: 10. The DNA of the CDR3 is TGTGCCAGCAGCTCCCGACCCCAGGGGGGCGAAGCTTTCTTT. As protein: CASSSRPQGGEAFF.

This chain connects TRBV11-1 to TRBJ1-6; 7 nucleotides agree with TRBD1. V trimming: 5 bases; J trimming: 7 bases; junction bases outside the gene matches: 8. Germline V gives CDR1 SGHAT, CDR2 FQDESV (reference sequence). CDR3 length: 15 amino acids. The CDR3: CASSTGQVGNSPLHF. The CDR3 nucleotides read TGTGCCAGCAGCACCGGACAGGTGGGGAATTCACCCCTCCACTTT.

V is TRBV2 and J is TRBJ1-4; D is undetermined. The length of the CDR3 is 16 residues. The germline gives CDR1 SNHLY, CDR2 FYNNEI. V was pared by 7 bases and J by 0 bases, with 15 bases between. DNA for the CDR3: TGTGCCAGCACCCGTTCCCTATTCGCAACTAATGAAAAACTGTTTTTT. The encoded protein is CASTRSLFATNEKLFF.

The V gene is TRBV9, the J gene TRBJ2-7; D gene ambiguous. Trimming took off 3 bases at V and 0 bases at J, with 10 bases between the two ends. Germline lookup yields CDR1 SGDLS and CDR2 YYNGEE. This CDR3 is 14 amino acids long. CDR3 DNA sequence: TGTGCCAGCAGCGCCAGGATGAGCTCCTACGAGCAGTACTTC. Its protein product is CASSARMSSYEQYF.

This clone was observed a single time. The genes are TRBV28 and TRBJ2-1; D is perhaps TRBD1 (5 bases). CDR3 length equals 15 residues. V was clipped by 5 bases and J by 4 bases, with 15 bases between them. The germline CDR1 and CDR2 sequences are MDHEN and SYDVKM. CDR3 region: CASSLSTAGYNEQFF. In nucleotides, the CDR3 is TGTGCCAGCAGTCTCTCCACGGCAGGGTACAATGAGCAGTTCTTC.

The chain is built from TRBV19 and TRBJ1-4, with D possibly matching TRBD1 (5 bases). The CDR3 contains 13 residues. V shed 3 bases and J shed 11 bases, with 13 bases lying between them. Germline CDR1 reads LNHDA; CDR2 reads SQIVND (reference sequence). This CDR3 reads CASSMANRGKLFF. The CDR3, as DNA: TGTGCCAGTAGTATGGCTAACCGGGGGAAACTGTTTTTT. The entire variable domain, with the rest obtained from reference TRBV19 and TRBJ1-4, is as follows: DGGITQSPKYLFRKEGQNVTLSCEQNLNHDAMYWYRQDPGQGLRLIYYSQIVNDFQKGDIAEGYSVSREKKESFPLTVTSAQKNPTAFYLCASSMANRGKLFFGSGTQLSVL.

This clone was found once. V and J are TRBV3-1 (or the pseudogene TRBV3-2) and TRBJ1-1; 9 nucleotides match TRBD1. This CDR3 spans 20 amino acids. J was trimmed by 5 bases and V by 2 bases; bases with no gene match: 21. The germline V gene encodes CDR1 LGHDT and CDR2 YNNKEL (reference sequence). CDR3: CASSQRRTGAQGWTGTEAFF. CDR3 DNA: TGTGCCAGCAGCCAACGACGGACAGGGGCGCAGGGGTGGACTGGTACTGAAGCTTTCTTT.

The V and J genes are TRBV19 and TRBJ1-5; 7 bases are shared with TRBD1. V shed 5 bases and J 3 bases; nucleotides not matched to a gene: 7. This CDR3 contains 15 residues. The germline V gene encodes CDR1 LNHDA and CDR2 SQIVND (reference sequence). The CDR3 DNA is TGTGCCAGTAGTCAAGGGACAGCGGCCAATCAGCCCCAGCATTTT. As protein: CASSQGTAANQPQHF.

The chain recombines TRBV19 with TRBJ1-5, with 8 bases that match TRBD1. This CDR3 spans 17 amino acids. CDR1 and CDR2 from the germline V gene are LNHDA and SQIVND (reference sequence). Trimming at V came to 9 bases and at J to 4 bases, leaving 17 bases not matched to a gene. In DNA, the CDR3 is TGTGCCAGCTCATCATACAGGGGGGACAGATTAAATCAGCCCCAGCATTTT. Translated, it gives CASSSYRGDRLNQPQHF.

The genes are TRBV5-1 and TRBJ1-6; 7 nucleotides align to TRBD1. CDR3 length equals 18 residues. V was clipped by 3 bases and J by 0 bases; unmatched bases: 9. CDR1 is SGHRS, CDR2 YFSETQ, per germline. The CDR3 here is CASSSMDRLSSYNSPLHF. Here the CDR3 DNA reads TGCGCCAGCAGCTCAATGGACAGGTTGAGCTCCTATAATTCACCCCTCCACTTT.